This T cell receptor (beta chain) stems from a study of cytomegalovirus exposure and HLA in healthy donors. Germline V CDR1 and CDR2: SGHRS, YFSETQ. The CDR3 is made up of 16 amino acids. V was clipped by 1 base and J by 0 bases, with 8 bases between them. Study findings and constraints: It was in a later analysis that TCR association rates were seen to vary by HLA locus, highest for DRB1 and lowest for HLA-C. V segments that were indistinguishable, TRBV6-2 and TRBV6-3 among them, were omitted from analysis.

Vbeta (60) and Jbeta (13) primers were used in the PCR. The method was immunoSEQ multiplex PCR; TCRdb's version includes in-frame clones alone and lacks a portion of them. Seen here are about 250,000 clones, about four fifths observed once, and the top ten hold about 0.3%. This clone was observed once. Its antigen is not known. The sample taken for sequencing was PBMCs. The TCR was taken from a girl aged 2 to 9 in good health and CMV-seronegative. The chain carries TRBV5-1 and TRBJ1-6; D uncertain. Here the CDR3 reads CASSLWASSYNSPLHF. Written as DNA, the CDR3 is TGCGCCAGCAGCTTGTGGGCGAGCTCCTATAATTCACCCCTCCACTTT.